Shown below are 15 T cell receptor beta chains from a single sample sequenced in a study of response to subunit inactivated influenza vaccine. TCRdb processed the RT-PCR reads anew with MiXCR; each CDR3 protein has one entry. The table has approximately 160,000 distinct CDR3 sequences, roughly a tenth seen once; the top ten hold under 40%. The sequences come from CD8+ T cells sorted from PBMCs, collected about 24 months after vaccination. The receptors here all came from a man aged 45-69 years who received an inactivated influenza vaccine.

The count of this clonotype is one. V and J are TRBV27 and TRBJ1-2; 9 bases match TRBD1. Germline assignment: CDR1 MNHEY and CDR2 SMNVEV (reference sequence). V shed 3 bases, J shed 5 bases, and the junction held 7 bases outside the gene matches. The CDR3 runs 15 residues. The CDR3 DNA sequence: TGTGCCAGCAGTTTGGGGACAGGGATAGGGTATGGCTACACCTTC. This gives the protein CASSLGTGIGYGYTF.

The chain is built from TRBV7-9 and TRBJ2-1; D may be TRBD2 (5 bases). Germline CDR1 SEHNR, CDR2 FQNEAQ (reference sequence). This CDR3 region has 15 residues. V was shortened by 5 bases and J by 4 bases, with 15 bases between the two germline ends. CDR3 amino acids: CASSPSGIRYNEQFF. The CDR3 DNA is TGTGCCAGCAGCCCAAGCGGTATAAGATACAATGAGCAGTTCTTC. The full variable domain, completed using reference TRBV7-9 and TRBJ2-1, is DTGVSQNPRHKITKRGQNVTFRCDPISEHNRLYWYRQTLGQGPEFLTYFQNEAQLEKSRLLSDRFSAERPKGSFSTLEIQRTEQGDSAMYLCASSPSGIRYNEQFFGPGTRLTVL.

This chain connects TRBV7-2 to TRBJ2-1; D might be TRBD1 (6 bases). The germline CDR1 and CDR2 sequences are SGHTA and FQGNSA. CDR3 length: 15 residues. Trimming took off 6 bases at V and 3 bases at J, with 15 bases between the two ends. For the CDR3, the DNA is TGTGCCAGCAGATCTACTAGGGACATCTACAATGAGCAGTTCTTC. This gives the protein CASRSTRDIYNEQFF.

As to this clonotype: A much larger clone is a single base away; this may be a read error. The rearrangement links TRBV5-6 to TRBJ2-1; D remains unclear. This CDR3 region has 13 residues. From germline, CDR1 is SGHDT and CDR2 YYEEEE. The CDR3 here is CASKFESFNEQFF. The CDR3 bases are TGTGCCAGCAAATTCGAATCCTTCAATGAGCAGTTCTTC.

This clonotype has only a few counts. The rearrangement uses TRBV6-1 and TRBJ2-7; no reliable D call. V was shortened by 6 bases and J by 0 bases, with 15 bases between the two germline ends. CDR3 length: 15 residues. CDR1 MNHNS and CDR2 SASEGT come from the germline V gene. The CDR3 nucleotides are TGTGCCAGCAGCCCTCTTAACTGGAACTCCTACGAGCAGTACTTC. Its translation is CASSPLNWNSYEQYF.

The chain uses TRBV12-3 or TRBV12-4 and TRBJ1-5; the match to TRBD1 covers 9 bases. This CDR3 has 16 residues. Trimming at V came to 5 bases and at J to 2 bases, leaving 7 bases not matched to a gene. CDR3 amino acids: CASSASTGGGNQPQHF. CDR3 DNA sequence: TGTGCCAGCAGTGCCTCGACAGGGGGAGGCAATCAGCCCCAGCATTTT.

The V gene is TRBV12-3 or TRBV12-4, the J gene TRBJ2-5; D is undetermined. The V gene lost 2 bases and the J gene lost 2 bases, with 9 bases spanning the gap. This CDR3 is built from 14 residues. The CDR3 bases are TGTGCCAGCAGTTTATCGTACCCACAAGAGACCCAGTACTTC. Residues: CASSLSYPQETQYF.

This clonotype came up a few times. The CDR3 DNA follows: TGTGCCAGCAGTTTCCAACTAGCGGGAGAACTCGAGCAGTTCTTC. Translation gives CASSFQLAGELEQFF. The V and J genes are TRBV28 and TRBJ2-1, with 11 bases aligning to TRBD2. Trimming at V came to 3 bases and at J to 10 bases, leaving 8 bases not matched to a gene. In germline, CDR1 is MDHEN, CDR2 SYDVKM. The CDR3 length is 15 residues. The whole variable domain, filled in from reference TRBV28 and TRBJ2-1, reads DVKVTQSSRYLVKRTGEKVFLECVQDMDHENMFWYRQDPGLGLRLIYFSYDVKMKEKGDIPEGYSVSREKKERFSLILESASTNQTSMYLCASSFQLAGELEQFFGPGTRLTVL.

This clonotype was observed at least ten times. This chain uses TRBV29-1 with TRBJ2-2, with TRBD1 matching over 9 bases. Per the germline V gene, CDR1 is SQVTM and CDR2 is ANQGSEA. The CDR3 totals 14 residues. V shed 6 bases and J 5 bases; nucleotides not matched to a gene: 7. CDR3 nucleotide sequence: TGCAGCGTGGCCGGGACAGGGTATACCGGGGAGCTGTTTTTT. It yields the protein CSVAGTGYTGELFF.

This clonotype was detected a few times. The chain employs TRBV10-3 and TRBJ2-7, with 11 positions matching TRBD2. Per germline, CDR1 ENHRY and CDR2 SYGVKD. With 0 bases clipped from V and 3 bases from J, the junction kept 4 bases outside the gene matches. The CDR3 length is 16 residues. In DNA form, the CDR3 reads TGTGCCATCAGTGAGTCGGGGACTAGCGGATTCTACGAGCAGTACTTC. Its protein product is CAISESGTSGFYEQYF.

This clonotype was found many times. V is TRBV11-2 and J is TRBJ1-2; D gene unclear. This CDR3 region has 13 residues. The germline V gene encodes CDR1 SGHAT and CDR2 FQNNGV. V lost 4 bases to trimming and J lost 3 bases, with 9 bases between them. The CDR3 coding sequence is TGTGCCAGCAGCTCAGCTCCAGACTATGGCTACACCTTC. Its protein is CASSSAPDYGYTF.

The gene calls are TRBV20-1 and TRBJ1-4; 8 bases match TRBD1. The germline V gene encodes CDR1 DFQATT and CDR2 SNEGSKA (reference sequence). The CDR3 loop spans 16 amino acids. V shed 5 bases, J shed 4 bases, and the junction held 12 bases outside the gene matches. The CDR3 reads CSAPMDRVGINEKLFF. In nucleotides, the CDR3 is TGCAGTGCTCCCATGGACAGGGTCGGGATTAATGAAAAACTGTTTTTT.

This clonotype has ten or more counts. The chain employs TRBV27 and TRBJ2-7; TRBD2 agrees at 7 bases. This CDR3 is 13 amino acids long. V shed 3 bases and J 6 bases; nucleotides not matched to a gene: 5. Germline V CDR1 and CDR2: MNHEY, SMNVEV (reference sequence). The CDR3 here is CASSFAGDLEQYF. In nucleotides, the CDR3 is TGTGCCAGCAGTTTTGCGGGAGACCTCGAGCAGTACTTC.

This clonotype was observed a few times. V gene TRBV28 combines with J gene TRBJ1-2; possible D gene TRBD1, 6 bases. The germline gives CDR1 MDHEN, CDR2 SYDVKM. The V end lost 8 bases, the J end lost 3 bases, and 13 bases lay between the germline ends. The CDR3 has 13 amino acids. As DNA, the CDR3 is TGTGCCAGCTGTCCGGACAGCTACTATGGCTACACCTTC. This sequence encodes CASCPDSYYGYTF.

This clonotype showed up many times. Sequence at one end of the junction differs from germline and may be a read error. The CDR3 reads CSVVFLGRAYNEQFF. The CDR3 nucleotides read TGCAGCGTTGTCTTCTTAGGGAGGGCCTATAATGAGCAGTTCTTC. The V and J genes are TRBV29-1 and TRBJ2-1; the match to TRBD2 covers 7 bases. The CDR3 covers 15 residues. Per germline, CDR1 SQVTM and CDR2 ANQGSEA.